Following are 30 T cell receptor beta chains from one sample sequenced in a study of Ad26.COV2.S vaccination and SARS-CoV-2 variants. TCRdb keeps only in-frame clones here, not all; method: immunoSEQ multiplex PCR. This table holds 350,000 to 550,000 clones, 89% found once. Described treatment: roughly 20 received Ad26.COV2.S at low or high dose, single or two shots; roughly five received placebo; per-sample allocation not given. Samples came from day 63 after the first vaccine or placebo injection. The specimen was peripheral blood, collected in a trial of Ad26.COV2.S vaccine versus placebo. The receptors were sampled from a person aged 18-60 years who received the Ad26.COV2.S COVID-19 vaccine or a placebo.

V gene TRBV2 combines with J gene TRBJ1-2; D may be TRBD1 (6 bases). V lost 5 bases to trimming and J lost 3 bases, with 13 bases between them. The germline V gene encodes CDR1 SNHLY and CDR2 FYNNEI. The CDR3 spans 14 residues. CDR3 in amino acids: CASSLTGRDYGYTF. CDR3 DNA sequence: TGTGCCAGCAGTTTAACAGGGCGGGACTATGGCTACACCTTC. Based on the CDR3 plus reference TRBV2 and TRBJ1-2, the full variable domain is EPEVTQTPSHQVTQMGQEVILRCVPISNHLYFYWYRQILGQKVEFLVSFYNNEISEKSEIFDDQFSVERPDGSNFTLKIRSTKLEDSAMYFCASSLTGRDYGYTFGSGTRLTVV.

This clone was seen a handful of times. The gene calls are TRBV6-5 and TRBJ1-2; D call uncertain. This CDR3 is built from 13 residues. Germline loops: CDR1 MNHEY, CDR2 SVGAGI. V was shortened by 4 bases and J by 7 bases, with 13 bases between the two germline ends. The CDR3 loop is CASSSPNRGGYTF. CDR3 sequence (DNA): TGTGCCAGCAGTTCTCCTAACCGGGGTGGCTACACCTTC.

The chain uses TRBV7-9 and TRBJ2-2; D is perhaps TRBD1 (5 bases). CDR1 is SEHNR, CDR2 FQNEAQ, per germline (reference sequence). V was clipped by 6 bases and J by 1 base, with 12 bases between them. This CDR3 has 15 residues. The CDR3 nucleotides read TGTGCCAGCAGGCCCCTAGGACAGAACACCGGGGAGCTGTTTTTT. Translated: CASRPLGQNTGELFF.

The V call is TRBV28, the J call TRBJ2-7; TRBD1 might be the D (6 bases). The V gene lost 6 bases and the J gene lost 3 bases, with 12 bases spanning the gap. The CDR3 has 13 residues. Germline CDR1 is MDHEN and CDR2 is SYDVKM. Here the CDR3 DNA reads TGTGCCAGCAGACAGGGTTTTGGCTACGAGCAGTACTTC. It is translated as CASRQGFGYEQYF.

The chain combines TRBV18 with TRBJ1-4; D remains unclear. The CDR3 is 14 amino acids. The germline gives CDR1 KGHSH, CDR2 LQKENI. V shed 3 bases and J shed 4 bases, with 9 bases lying between them. The CDR3 DNA reads TGTGCCAGCTCACCGACACCTCGTAATGAAAAACTGTTTTTT. It is translated as CASSPTPRNEKLFF.

The chain joins TRBV21-1 to TRBJ2-5; TRBD2, the table's D call, was not compared with the DNA. TRBV21-1 represents a pseudogene. This CDR3 contains 14 residues. CDR3 sequence (DNA): TGTGCCAGCGAAGCCGGACTAGGCCGGGAGACCCAGTACTTC. Translation: CASEAGLGRETQYF.

The gene calls are TRBV3-1 (or the pseudogene TRBV3-2) and TRBJ2-3; D might be TRBD2 (6 bases). CDR1 is LGHDT and CDR2 is YNNKEL in the germline V gene (reference sequence). This CDR3 contains 14 residues. The V end lost 4 bases, the J end lost 5 bases, and 13 bases lay between the germline ends. The CDR3 sequence: CASSLSPGEDTQYF. The CDR3 DNA sequence: TGTGCCAGCAGCCTCTCCCCGGGAGAAGATACGCAGTATTTT.

V gene TRBV2 combines with J gene TRBJ1-2; the D gene is possibly TRBD1 (5 bases). This CDR3 has 14 residues. Trimming took off 9 bases at V and 4 bases at J, with 18 bases between the two ends. Looked up from germline, CDR1 is SNHLY and CDR2 is FYNNEI. The CDR3 is CASTAQGSGYGYTF. The CDR3 bases are TGTGCCAGTACCGCTCAGGGATCAGGCTATGGCTACACCTTC.

J is TRBJ2-1 and V is TRBV5-1, with D perhaps matching TRBD2 (5 bases). Germline CDR1 reads SGHRS; CDR2 reads YFSETQ. Trimming left V 1 base short and J 4 bases short, with 12 bases between. There are 15 residues in the CDR3. The CDR3 sequence is CASSLSTSGYNEQFF. In DNA form, the CDR3 reads TGCGCCAGCAGCTTGAGCACGAGCGGATACAATGAGCAGTTCTTC.

Points on this clone: The identical CDR3 is also encoded by other nucleotide sequences in the sample. The chain couples TRBV18 to TRBJ2-7; D uncertain. The germline CDR1 and CDR2 sequences are KGHSH and LQKENI. The CDR3 loop spans 12 amino acids. V lost 2 bases and J lost 1, with 3 bases in between. The CDR3 DNA follows: TGTGCCAGCTCACCAGGATCCTACGAGCAGTACGTC. It translates to CASSPGSYEQYV.

The chain carries TRBV18 and TRBJ2-3, with a weak D call TRBD1 (5 bases). Germline V CDR1 and CDR2: KGHSH, LQKENI. This CDR3 spans 15 amino acids. Trimming pared 3 bases from V and 0 bases from J, leaving 10 bases between. The CDR3 is CASSPTAGSTDTQYF. CDR3 sequence (DNA): TGTGCCAGCTCACCTACGGCAGGGAGCACAGATACGCAGTATTTT.

This clone has only one observation. The chain carries TRBV5-1 and TRBJ2-1; TRBD2 matches at 7 bases. V was pared by 4 bases and J by 9 bases, with 13 bases of the junction left unmatched. Germline lookup yields CDR1 SGHRS and CDR2 YFSETQ. The CDR3 length is 15 residues. CDR3 protein: CASSIGGSIGSEQFF. DNA of the CDR3: TGCGCCAGCAGCATCGGCGGGAGTATCGGGTCTGAGCAGTTCTTC. The complete variable domain, with remaining parts taken from reference TRBV5-1 and TRBJ2-1, reads KAGVTQTPRYLIKTRGQQVTLSCSPISGHRSVSWYQQTPGQGLQFLFEYFSETQRNKGNFPGRFSGRQFSNSRSEMNVSTLELGDSALYLCASSIGGSIGSEQFFGPGTRLTVL.

J is TRBJ2-5 and V is TRBV18; D gene ambiguous. Germline V CDR1 and CDR2: KGHSH, LQKENI. The CDR3 is made up of 13 amino acids. Trimming pared 2 bases from V and 2 bases from J, leaving 6 bases between. CDR3 sequence: CASSPSRQETQYF. The CDR3 nucleotides are TGTGCCAGCTCACCAAGCAGACAAGAGACCCAGTACTTC.

This clone came up a few times. V and J are TRBV30 and TRBJ1-2; 9 nucleotides align to TRBD1. In germline, CDR1 is GTSNPN, CDR2 SVGIG (reference sequence). The CDR3 length is 11 residues. V shed 8 bases and J 3 bases; nucleotides not matched to a gene: 1. The CDR3 loop reads CARDRDYGYTF. CDR3 bases: TGTGCCCGGGACAGGGACTATGGCTACACCTTC.

The chain has TRBV7-2 and TRBJ1-1; the D gene is possibly TRBD1 (5 bases). With 4 bases removed from V and 2 bases from J, the gap between germline ends came to 8 bases. In germline, CDR1 is SGHTA, CDR2 FQGNSA. The CDR3 is 13 residues long. CDR3 in DNA: TGTGCCAGCAGCTCGGGACCAAACACTGAAGCTTTCTTT. It encodes CASSSGPNTEAFF.

CDR3 loop: CASSPRGAGTDTQYF. The CDR3 DNA follows: TGTGCCAGCAGCCCCCGGGGGGCGGGCACAGATACGCAGTATTTT. V and J are TRBV6-2 or TRBV6-3 and TRBJ2-3; weak D call: TRBD2 (7 bases). The V gene lost 6 bases and the J gene lost 1 base, with 14 bases spanning the gap. This CDR3 is built from 15 residues. CDR1 is MNHEY, CDR2 SVGEGT, per germline.

This chain links TRBV27 with TRBJ1-2, with TRBD1 matching 9 bases. Germline lookup yields CDR1 MNHEY and CDR2 SMNVEV (reference sequence). V trimming: 4 bases; J trimming: 6 bases; junction bases outside the gene matches: 12. The CDR3 is 16 amino acids. The CDR3 protein is CASSSLQGAVHDGYTF. Written as DNA, the CDR3 is TGTGCCAGCAGTTCCCTACAGGGGGCTGTGCATGATGGCTACACCTTC.

The chain links TRBV7-2 to TRBJ2-4, with D possibly being TRBD1 (5 bases). Germline CDR1 is SGHTA and CDR2 is FQGNSA. The CDR3 is made up of 12 amino acids. The V gene lost 1 base and the J gene lost 7 bases, with 5 bases spanning the gap. CDR3 DNA: TGTGCCAGCAGCTTAGGACAGAACATTCAGTACTTC. This sequence encodes CASSLGQNIQYF.

The chain recombines TRBV2 with TRBJ1-3; no clear D. CDR1 and CDR2 (germline): SNHLY, FYNNEI. CDR3 size: 15 residues. V dropped 5 bases and J dropped 4 bases, with 15 bases sitting between them. CDR3 region: CASSSQVMSGNTIYF. The CDR3 nucleotides are TGTGCCAGCAGTTCCCAGGTGATGTCAGGAAACACCATATATTTT.

The chain joins TRBV28 to TRBJ1-1; D remains unclear. The ends were cut back, 4 bases at V and 7 bases at J, with 10 bases in the middle. CDR3 length equals 12 residues. Germline V gene sequence: CDR1 MDHEN, CDR2 SYDVKM. CDR3 sequence: CASSSVDLEAFF. The CDR3 region has the DNA TGTGCCAGCAGTTCAGTTGACCTTGAAGCTTTCTTT.

This rearrangement joins TRBV2 to TRBJ2-2, with TRBD1 identical over 11 bases. With V trimmed by 4 bases and J by 0 bases, 1 base remained unmatched. CDR3 length: 16 residues. CDR1 is SNHLY, CDR2 FYNNEI, per germline. The CDR3 DNA reads as TGTGCCAGCAGTGGGACAGGGGGCGCGAACACCGGGGAGCTGTTTTTT. Protein: CASSGTGGANTGELFF.

The rearrangement links TRBV18 to TRBJ2-1; maybe TRBD2 (6 bases). Deletions cut 5 bases from V and 4 bases from J, with 18 bases between. This CDR3 comprises 16 residues. Germline V gene sequence: CDR1 KGHSH, CDR2 LQKENI. CDR3 nucleotides: TGTGCCAGCTCATCGCTAGCGCCCTCGGCGTACAATGAGCAGTTCTTC. Translating gives CASSSLAPSAYNEQFF. Drawing the rest from reference TRBV18 and TRBJ2-1, the complete variable domain is NAGVMQNPRHLVRRRGQEARLRCSPMKGHSHVYWYRQLPEEGLKFMVYLQKENIIDESGMPKERFSAEFPKEGPSILRIQQVVRGDSAAYFCASSSLAPSAYNEQFFGPGTRLTVL.

This chain links TRBV2 with TRBJ1-1, with D possibly being TRBD1 (6 bases). The CDR3 length is 13 residues. Germline V gives CDR1 SNHLY, CDR2 FYNNEI. Trimming cost V 6 bases and J 4 bases, with 12 bases left between them. DNA of the CDR3: TGTGCCAGCAGGAGGGGGGGATTCACTGAAGCTTTCTTT. Amino acid sequence: CASRRGGFTEAFF.

The V and J genes are TRBV5-1 and TRBJ2-1, with D perhaps matching TRBD2 (5 bases). Germline CDR1 SGHRS, CDR2 YFSETQ. Trimming cost V 5 bases and J 6 bases, with 21 bases left between them. CDR3 size: 16 residues. CDR3: CASSPRTPQRGNEQFF. The DNA of the CDR3 is TGCGCCAGCAGTCCTAGGACTCCTCAGAGAGGCAATGAGCAGTTCTTC.

The rearrangement joins TRBV11-2 to TRBJ2-3; TRBD2 matches 10 bases. V dropped 2 bases and J dropped 0; count of bases not matched to a gene: 8. Germline V gene lookup returns CDR1 SGHAT and CDR2 FQNNGV. There are 18 residues in the CDR3. The CDR3 bases are TGTGCCAGCAGCTTATTCCTGACTAGCGGGCCTAGCACAGATACGCAGTATTTT. Its protein is CASSLFLTSGPSTDTQYF.

The chain recombines TRBV15 with TRBJ1-6; 10 bases are shared with TRBD1. In germline, CDR1 is LNHNV, CDR2 YYDKDF (reference sequence). The CDR3 covers 15 residues. J gave up 10 bases and V 3 bases, and 6 bases lay outside the gene matches. CDR3 loop: CATSRQGTGESPLHF. CDR3 DNA: TGTGCCACCAGCAGGCAGGGGACAGGGGAGTCACCCCTCCACTTT. Together with reference TRBV15 and TRBJ1-6, the CDR3 gives the full variable domain: DAMVIQNPRYQVTQFGKPVTLSCSQTLNHNVMYWYQQKSSQAPKLLFHYYDKDFNNEADTPDNFQSRRPNTSFCFLDIRSPGLGDTAMYLCATSRQGTGESPLHFGNGTRLTVT.

The J gene is TRBJ1-2, the V gene TRBV4-1; 11 nucleotides match TRBD1. CDR1 MGHRA and CDR2 YSYEKL come from the germline V gene. The CDR3 totals 17 residues. V trimming: 6 bases; J trimming: 2 bases; junction bases outside the gene matches: 11. The DNA of the CDR3 is TGCGCCAGCAGTCAAAGGACAGGGGGCGCAACGAACTATGGCTACACCTTC. It specifies CASSQRTGGATNYGYTF.

The V gene is TRBV4-3, the J gene TRBJ1-1; 8 bases map to TRBD1. The CDR3 has 16 residues. V was pared by 4 bases and J by 6 bases, with 13 bases of the junction left unmatched. Germline CDR1 reads LGHNA; CDR2 reads YSLEER. As DNA, the CDR3 is TGCGCCAGCAGCCCCGACACAGGGGGGGGTGGCTCTGAAGCTTTCTTT. It encodes CASSPDTGGGGSEAFF.

The V call is TRBV10-3, the J call TRBJ1-2; 8 bases agree with TRBD1. This CDR3 region has 15 residues. J was trimmed by 2 bases and V by 10 bases; bases with no gene match: 12. The germline gives CDR1 ENHRY, CDR2 SYGVKD. CDR3 sequence: CATRPQTGENYGYTF. CDR3 nucleotide sequence: TGTGCCACTCGACCACAGACAGGGGAGAACTATGGCTACACCTTC.

V gene TRBV19 combines with J gene TRBJ1-2; D gene unclear. Trimming shortened V by 3 bases and J by 6 bases, and 8 bases separated the two germline ends. Germline values: CDR1 LNHDA, CDR2 SQIVND (reference sequence). The CDR3 contains 12 residues. CDR3 nucleotide sequence: TGTGCCAGTAGTATCGACGTGAATGGCTACACCTTC. Translation gives CASSIDVNGYTF.